The entry below gives a single TCR beta chain sequence along with its context. This clone was observed a handful of times. Its antigen is still unknown. No base quality information exists; no much larger clone differs at one position. The data were obtained in a study of cytotoxic CD8 clonotypes in ibrutinib-treated CLL (TCRdb year 2021). A note on the overall study: In this cohort, approximately 15 patients were treatment-naive and ten to twelve were relapsed/refractory, while under 18 had unmutated IGHV. Responses were partial in approximately 24 patients and complete in 2; after median around 65 months follow-up, roughly 15 stayed in remission and around 12 progressed. Samples at response were collected after a median of about 11 months of treatment, with a range of about 6 to 36 months. On average, each sample yielded hundreds of thousands of productive templates and 80,000 to 95,000 productive rearrangements. Longitudinal samples were obtainable from about 30% of the roughly 86 participants in the trial. Cryopreserved peripheral blood mononuclear cells were collected at three points: before therapy, at response, and at either sustained remission or disease progression. Every sample from remission and from progressive disease was obtained while the patients were still on ibrutinib.

Study-wide conclusions, independent of this receptor: Sampling times were not matched between sustained-remission and progressing patients, and lymph node repertoires were not studied. At baseline, clonality was higher than in age-matched healthy donors and showed a strong correlation with circulating CD8+ T-cell counts. At ibrutinib response clonality went up, during sustained remission it held steady, and at progression it dropped back toward baseline. Public clonotypes were rare and either shrank or stayed stable during treatment, and the rise in clonality at ibrutinib response reflected expansion of private clonotypes.

For TCR beta library preparation, around 1.8 micrograms of genomic DNA were extracted from the cryopreserved PBMCs. Longitudinal blood samples from CLL patients receiving ibrutinib monotherapy were subjected to high-throughput TCR beta sequencing. The patients were enrolled in a single-center, open-label phase 2 trial of ibrutinib monotherapy. The goal of deep resolution MiSeq sequencing was a depth between 1 in 1 million and 1 in 200,000 T cells, and coverage averaged 10x per clonotype. The immunoSEQ hsTCRB Kit was used to generate TCR beta libraries. In the source study's methods: The data were analyzed with ImmunoSEQ Analyzer and ImmunoSEQ Data Assistant, and V, D and J gene assignments followed IMGT definitions. Clonality, which ranges from 0 to 1, was calculated by subtracting the normalized Shannon entropy of productive rearrangement frequencies from one. Only overrepresented clonotypes making up at least 0.05% of the repertoire of each patient were included in the public clonotype analysis. Thirteen repertoires from age-matched healthy donors, obtained from immuneACCESS, served as clonality controls. Entries here come from immuneACCESS through TCRdb and include only in-frame sequences with V and J called. Some clones fail to appear in such tables; in the studies checked, an unresolved V gene covers under half of the shortfall, and the cause of the remainder is unknown. V, J and clone size derive from that table, while D and trimming were established from the DNA sequence. The sample profile shows 300,000 or so clones; around 66% of them were found once. The top ten clones comprise roughly 6% of the sample.

Trimming removed 5 bases from V and 1 base from J, leaving 11 bases between the germline ends. The germline V gene sets CDR1 to SQVTM and CDR2 to ANQGSEA. There are 13 amino acids in the CDR3, from cysteine to phenylalanine inclusive. Only the CDR3 DNA is retained, 39 bases long and in frame from the first base. The receptor was isolated from a human donor with chronic lymphocytic leukemia. This material consisted of PBMCs, taken after 36 months of ibrutinib treatment. In this chain, TRBV29-1 is recombined with TRBJ1-1, with a tentative D gene TRBD1 over 6 matching bases. The CDR3 loop reads CSVPGHKNTEAFF. The nucleotide sequence reads as follows: TGCAGCGTTCCGGGACATAAGAACACTGAAGCTTTCTTT.